Sequencing of this T cell receptor beta chain was carried out in a study of blood T cell repertoires in COVID-19. Unmatched junction bases numbered 11, after V lost 7 bases and J lost 3 bases. This CDR3 contains 15 residues. Germline loops: CDR1 LNHNV, CDR2 YYDKDF (reference sequence). Some clones are missing from TCRdb's copy, which holds only in-frame ones; the method was immunoSEQ multiplex PCR. The repertoire holds 140,000 to 150,000 clones, with 84% as singletons. The J gene is TRBJ1-1, the V gene TRBV15; 7 nucleotides align to TRBD1. Material: PBMCs or T cells enriched from blood (not recorded which). This sequence originates from a woman aged 45-65 years who had been exposed to COVID-19. CDR3: CATTSTGSPDTEAFF. Here the CDR3 DNA reads TGTGCCACCACCTCGACAGGGTCCCCAGACACTGAAGCTTTCTTT.